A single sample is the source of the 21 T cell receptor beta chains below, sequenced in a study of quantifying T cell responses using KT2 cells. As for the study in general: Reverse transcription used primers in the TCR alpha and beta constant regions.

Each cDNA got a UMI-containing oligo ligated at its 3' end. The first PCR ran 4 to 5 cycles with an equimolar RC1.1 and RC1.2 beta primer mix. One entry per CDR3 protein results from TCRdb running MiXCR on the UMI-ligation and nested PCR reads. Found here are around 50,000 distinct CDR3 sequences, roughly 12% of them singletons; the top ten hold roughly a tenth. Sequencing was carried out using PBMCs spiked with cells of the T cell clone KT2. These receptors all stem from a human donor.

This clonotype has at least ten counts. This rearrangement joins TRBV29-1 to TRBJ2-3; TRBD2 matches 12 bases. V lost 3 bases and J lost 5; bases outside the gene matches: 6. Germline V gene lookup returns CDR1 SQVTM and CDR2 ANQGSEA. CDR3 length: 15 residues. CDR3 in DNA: TGCAGCGTTGATATTTCTAGCGGGAGGGTAGATACGCAGTATTTT. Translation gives CSVDISSGRVDTQYF.

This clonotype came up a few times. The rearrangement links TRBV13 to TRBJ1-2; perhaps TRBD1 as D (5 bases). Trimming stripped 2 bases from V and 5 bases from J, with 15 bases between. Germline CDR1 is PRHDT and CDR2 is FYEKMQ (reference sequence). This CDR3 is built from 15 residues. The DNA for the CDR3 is TGTGCCAGCAGCTTAAGGGCCAGGGCTTGGTATGGCTACACCTTC. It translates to CASSLRARAWYGYTF.

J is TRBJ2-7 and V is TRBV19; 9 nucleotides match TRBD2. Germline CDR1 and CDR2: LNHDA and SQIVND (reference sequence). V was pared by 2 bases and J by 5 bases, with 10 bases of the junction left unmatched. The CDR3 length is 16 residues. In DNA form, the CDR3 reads TGTGCCAGTAGTATATTAGCGGGGGACCAATTCGACGAGCAGTACTTC. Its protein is CASSILAGDQFDEQYF.

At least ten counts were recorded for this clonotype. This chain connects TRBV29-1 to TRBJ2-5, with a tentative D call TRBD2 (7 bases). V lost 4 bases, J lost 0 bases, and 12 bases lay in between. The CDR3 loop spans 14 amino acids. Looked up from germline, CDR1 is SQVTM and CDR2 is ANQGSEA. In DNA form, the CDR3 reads TGCAGCGTTGTCGGGGGGCAGTACCAAGAGACCCAGTACTTC. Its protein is CSVVGGQYQETQYF. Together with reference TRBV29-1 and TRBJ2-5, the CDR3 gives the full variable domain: SAVISQKPSRDICQRGTSLTIQCQVDSQVTMMFWYRQQPGQSLTLIATANQGSEATYESGFVIDKFPISRPNLTFSTLTVSNMSPEDSSIYLCSVVGGQYQETQYFGPGTRLLVL.

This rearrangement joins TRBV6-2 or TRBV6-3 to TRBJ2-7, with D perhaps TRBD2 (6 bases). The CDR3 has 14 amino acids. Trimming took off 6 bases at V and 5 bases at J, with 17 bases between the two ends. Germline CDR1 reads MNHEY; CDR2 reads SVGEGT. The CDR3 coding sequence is TGTGCCAGCAGACAGGACGGCGGGACCCACGAGCAGTACTTC. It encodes CASRQDGGTHEQYF.

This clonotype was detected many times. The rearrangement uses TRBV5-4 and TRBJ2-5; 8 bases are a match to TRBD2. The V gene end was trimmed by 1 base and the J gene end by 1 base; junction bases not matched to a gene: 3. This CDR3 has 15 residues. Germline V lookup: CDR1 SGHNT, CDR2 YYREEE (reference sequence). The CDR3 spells CASSLSAGGQETQYF. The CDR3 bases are TGTGCCAGCAGCTTGTCCGCGGGAGGCCAAGAGACCCAGTACTTC.

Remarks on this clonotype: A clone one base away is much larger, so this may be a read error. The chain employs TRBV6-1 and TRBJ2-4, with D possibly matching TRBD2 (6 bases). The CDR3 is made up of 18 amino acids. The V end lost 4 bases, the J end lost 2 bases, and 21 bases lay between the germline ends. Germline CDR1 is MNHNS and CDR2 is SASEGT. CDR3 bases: TGTGCCAGCAGTGTCGAGGGAACTGGCGGGGAGACCAAAAACATTCAGTACTTC. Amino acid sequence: CASSVEGTGGETKNIQYF.

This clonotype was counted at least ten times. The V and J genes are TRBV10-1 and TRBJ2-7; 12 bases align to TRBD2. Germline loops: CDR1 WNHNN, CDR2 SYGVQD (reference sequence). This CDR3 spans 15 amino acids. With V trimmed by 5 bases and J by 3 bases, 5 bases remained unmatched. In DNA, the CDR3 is TGCGCCAGCAGTAAGACTAGCGGGAGCATCTACGAGCAGTACTTC. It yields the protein CASSKTSGSIYEQYF.

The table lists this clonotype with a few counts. The DNA for the CDR3 is TGTGCCAGCAGCTTGCGAAGCGCGCGAAGGGGCACAGATACGCAGTATTTT. Amino acids: CASSLRSARRGTDTQYF. The chain combines TRBV7-2 with TRBJ2-3, with unresolved D. This CDR3 has 17 amino acids. Trimming removed 3 bases from V and 1 base from J, with 17 bases in between. Germline CDR1 and CDR2: SGHTA and FQGNSA.

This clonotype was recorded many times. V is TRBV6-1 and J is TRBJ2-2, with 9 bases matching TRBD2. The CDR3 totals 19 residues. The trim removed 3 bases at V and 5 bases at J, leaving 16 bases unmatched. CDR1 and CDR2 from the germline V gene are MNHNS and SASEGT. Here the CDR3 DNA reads TGTGCCAGCAGTGAGCGGCTAGCGGGGTTCAATATGGAGACCGGGGAGCTGTTTTTT. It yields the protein CASSERLAGFNMETGELFF.

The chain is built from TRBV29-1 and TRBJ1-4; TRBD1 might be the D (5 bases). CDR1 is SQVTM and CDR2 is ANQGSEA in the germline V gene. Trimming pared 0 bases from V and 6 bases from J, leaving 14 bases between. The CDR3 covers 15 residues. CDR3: CSVEDDGQGHEKLFF. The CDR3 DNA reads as TGCAGCGTTGAAGATGACGGGCAGGGTCATGAAAAACTGTTTTTT.

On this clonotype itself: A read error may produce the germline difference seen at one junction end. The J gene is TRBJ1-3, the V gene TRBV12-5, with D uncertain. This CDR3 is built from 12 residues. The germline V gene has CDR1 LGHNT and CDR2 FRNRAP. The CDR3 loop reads CASGLGGNTIYF. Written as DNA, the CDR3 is TGTGCTAGTGGGTTGGGAGGAAACACCATATATTTT.

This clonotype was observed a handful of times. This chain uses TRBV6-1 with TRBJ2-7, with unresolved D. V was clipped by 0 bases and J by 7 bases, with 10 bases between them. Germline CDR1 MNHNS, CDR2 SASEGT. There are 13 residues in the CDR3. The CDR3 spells CASSEALGREQYF. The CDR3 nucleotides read TGTGCCAGCAGTGAAGCACTCGGTAGGGAGCAGTACTTC.

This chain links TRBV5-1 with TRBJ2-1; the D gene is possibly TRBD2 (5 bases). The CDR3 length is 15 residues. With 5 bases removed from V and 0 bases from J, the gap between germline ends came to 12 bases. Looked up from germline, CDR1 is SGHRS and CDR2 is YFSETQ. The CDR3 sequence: CASRSAGSSYNEQFF. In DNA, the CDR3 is TGCGCCAGCAGGTCCGCGGGTTCCTCCTACAATGAGCAGTTCTTC.

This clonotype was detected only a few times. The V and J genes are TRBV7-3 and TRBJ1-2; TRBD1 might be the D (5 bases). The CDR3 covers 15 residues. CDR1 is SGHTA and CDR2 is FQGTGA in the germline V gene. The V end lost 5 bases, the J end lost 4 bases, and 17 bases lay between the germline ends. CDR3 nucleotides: TGTGCCAGCAGCCCACAGTCAGGGACCCTCTATGGCTACACCTTC. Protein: CASSPQSGTLYGYTF.

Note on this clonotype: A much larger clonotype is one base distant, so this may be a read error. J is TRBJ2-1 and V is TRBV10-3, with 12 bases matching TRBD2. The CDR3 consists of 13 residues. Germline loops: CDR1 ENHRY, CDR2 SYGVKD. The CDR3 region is CAIRLAGGNGQFF. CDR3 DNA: TGTGCCATCAGACTAGCGGGGGGCAATGGGCAGTTCTTC.

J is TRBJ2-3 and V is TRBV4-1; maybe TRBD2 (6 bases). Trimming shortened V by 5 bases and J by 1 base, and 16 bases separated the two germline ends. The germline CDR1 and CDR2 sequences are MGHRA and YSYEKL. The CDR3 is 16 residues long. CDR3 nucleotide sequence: TGCGCCAGCAGCTCGTTAGGGCGGGAAGGCACAGATACGCAGTATTTT. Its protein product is CASSSLGREGTDTQYF.

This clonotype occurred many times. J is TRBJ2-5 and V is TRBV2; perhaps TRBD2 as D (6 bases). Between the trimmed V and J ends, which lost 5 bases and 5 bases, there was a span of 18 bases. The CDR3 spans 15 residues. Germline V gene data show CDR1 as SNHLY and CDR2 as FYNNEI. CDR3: CASSYGYRDLETQYF. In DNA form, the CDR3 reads TGTGCCAGCAGTTACGGTTACCGGGACTTGGAGACCCAGTACTTC. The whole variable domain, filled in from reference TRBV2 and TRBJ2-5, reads EPEVTQTPSHQVTQMGQEVILRCVPISNHLYFYWYRQILGQKVEFLVSFYNNEISEKSEIFDDQFSVERPDGSNFTLKIRSTKLEDSAMYFCASSYGYRDLETQYFGPGTRLLVL.

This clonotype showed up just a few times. CDR3 nucleotides: TGTGCCTGGAGTGGTAGGGAAGCTTTCTTT. Translated: CAWSGREAFF. V is TRBV30 and J is TRBJ1-1; D ambiguous. Germline-derived CDR1 and CDR2 are GTSNPN and SVGIG (reference sequence). The CDR3 extends over 10 amino acids. The ends were cut back, 1 base at V and 8 bases at J, with 5 bases in the middle.

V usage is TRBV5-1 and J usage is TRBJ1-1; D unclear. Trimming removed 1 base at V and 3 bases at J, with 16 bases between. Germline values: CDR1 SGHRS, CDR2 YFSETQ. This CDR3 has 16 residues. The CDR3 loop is CASSLRPGEGDTEAFF. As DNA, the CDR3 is TGCGCCAGCAGCTTGCGGCCGGGTGAGGGAGACACTGAAGCTTTCTTT.

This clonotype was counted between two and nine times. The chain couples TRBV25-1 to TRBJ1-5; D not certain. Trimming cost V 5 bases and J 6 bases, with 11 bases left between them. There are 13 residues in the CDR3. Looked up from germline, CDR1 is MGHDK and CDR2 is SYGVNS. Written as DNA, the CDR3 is TGTGCCAGCAGTCCTCTTGGGTCTCAGCCCCAGCATTTT. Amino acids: CASSPLGSQPQHF.